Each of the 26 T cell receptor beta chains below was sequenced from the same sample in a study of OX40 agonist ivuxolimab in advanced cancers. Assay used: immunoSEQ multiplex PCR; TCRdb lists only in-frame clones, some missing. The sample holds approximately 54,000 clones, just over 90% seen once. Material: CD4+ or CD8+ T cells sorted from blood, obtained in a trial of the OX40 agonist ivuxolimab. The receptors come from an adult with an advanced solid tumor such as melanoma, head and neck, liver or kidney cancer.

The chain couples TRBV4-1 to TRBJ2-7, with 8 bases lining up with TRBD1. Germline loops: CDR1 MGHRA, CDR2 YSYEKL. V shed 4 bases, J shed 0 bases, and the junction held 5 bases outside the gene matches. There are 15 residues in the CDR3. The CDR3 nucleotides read TGCGCCAGCAGCCGGGACAGGCTTAGCTCCTACGAGCAGTACTTC. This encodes CASSRDRLSSYEQYF.

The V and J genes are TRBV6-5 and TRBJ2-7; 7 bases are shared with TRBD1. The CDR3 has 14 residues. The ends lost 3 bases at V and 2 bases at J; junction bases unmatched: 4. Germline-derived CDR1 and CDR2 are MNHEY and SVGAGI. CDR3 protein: CASSYAGTAYEQYF. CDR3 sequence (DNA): TGTGCCAGCAGTTATGCCGGGACAGCCTACGAGCAGTACTTC.

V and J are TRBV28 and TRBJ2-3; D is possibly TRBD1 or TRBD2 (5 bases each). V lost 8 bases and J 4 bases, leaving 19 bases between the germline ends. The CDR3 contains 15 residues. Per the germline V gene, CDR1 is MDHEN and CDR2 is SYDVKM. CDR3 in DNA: TGTGCCAGCCTTAGGACCGGGGCCCCCCCAGATACGCAGTATTTT. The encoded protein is CASLRTGAPPDTQYF.

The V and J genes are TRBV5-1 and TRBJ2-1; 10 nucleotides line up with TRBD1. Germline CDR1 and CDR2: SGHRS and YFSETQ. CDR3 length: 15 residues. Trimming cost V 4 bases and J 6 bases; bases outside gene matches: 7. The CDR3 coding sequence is TGCGCCAGCAGCCTGGGGACAGGGGTCGGCAATGAGCAGTTCTTC. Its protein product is CASSLGTGVGNEQFF.

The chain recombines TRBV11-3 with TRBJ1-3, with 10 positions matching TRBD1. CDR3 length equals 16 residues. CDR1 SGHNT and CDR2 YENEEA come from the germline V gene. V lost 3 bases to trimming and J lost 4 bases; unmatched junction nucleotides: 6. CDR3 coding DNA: TGTGCCAGCAGCTTCAGACAGGGGGCGGAGGGAAACACCATATATTTT. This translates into CASSFRQGAEGNTIYF.

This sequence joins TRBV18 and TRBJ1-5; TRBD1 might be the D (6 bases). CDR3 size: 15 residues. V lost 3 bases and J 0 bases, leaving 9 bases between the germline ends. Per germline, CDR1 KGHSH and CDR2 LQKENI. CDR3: CASSPTGNSNQPQHF. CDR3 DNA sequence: TGTGCCAGCTCACCGACAGGAAATAGCAATCAGCCCCAGCATTTT.

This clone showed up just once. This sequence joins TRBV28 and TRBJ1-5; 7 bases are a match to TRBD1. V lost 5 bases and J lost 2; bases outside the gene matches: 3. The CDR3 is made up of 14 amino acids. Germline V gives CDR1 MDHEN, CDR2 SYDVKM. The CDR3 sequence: CASSPRGGNQPQHF. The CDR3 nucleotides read TGTGCCAGCAGTCCCAGGGGGGGCAATCAGCCCCAGCATTTT.

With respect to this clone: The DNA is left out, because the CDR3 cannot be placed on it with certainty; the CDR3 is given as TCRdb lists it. The chain's CDR3 is CASSFGQGAPSF. The chain employs TRBV7-6 and TRBJ1-2; whether TRBD1, the table's D call, matches the DNA was not checked. Both ends counted, the CDR3 spans 12 residues. CDR1 SGHVS and CDR2 FNYEAQ come from the germline V gene.

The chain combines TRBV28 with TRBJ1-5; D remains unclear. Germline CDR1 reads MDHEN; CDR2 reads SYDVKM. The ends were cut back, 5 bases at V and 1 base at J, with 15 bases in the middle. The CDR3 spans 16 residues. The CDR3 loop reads CASSLYRHPSNQPQHF. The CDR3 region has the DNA TGTGCCAGCAGTCTCTACCGACACCCCAGCAATCAGCCCCAGCATTTT.

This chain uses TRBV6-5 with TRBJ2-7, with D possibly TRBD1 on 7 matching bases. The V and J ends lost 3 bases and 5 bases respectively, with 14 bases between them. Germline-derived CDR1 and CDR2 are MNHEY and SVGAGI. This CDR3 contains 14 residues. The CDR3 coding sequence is TGTGCCAGCAGTTATGGAGGGGGCTTGGACGAGCAGTACTTC. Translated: CASSYGGGLDEQYF.

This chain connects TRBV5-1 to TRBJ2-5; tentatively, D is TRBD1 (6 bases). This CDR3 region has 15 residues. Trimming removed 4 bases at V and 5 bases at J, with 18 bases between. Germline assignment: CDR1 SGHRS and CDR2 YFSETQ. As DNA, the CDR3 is TGCGCCAGCAGCCCCCTGGGACAAAAAGGGGAGACCCAGTACTTC. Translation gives CASSPLGQKGETQYF. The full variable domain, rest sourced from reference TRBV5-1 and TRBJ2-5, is KAGVTQTPRYLIKTRGQQVTLSCSPISGHRSVSWYQQTPGQGLQFLFEYFSETQRNKGNFPGRFSGRQFSNSRSEMNVSTLELGDSALYLCASSPLGQKGETQYFGPGTRLLVL.

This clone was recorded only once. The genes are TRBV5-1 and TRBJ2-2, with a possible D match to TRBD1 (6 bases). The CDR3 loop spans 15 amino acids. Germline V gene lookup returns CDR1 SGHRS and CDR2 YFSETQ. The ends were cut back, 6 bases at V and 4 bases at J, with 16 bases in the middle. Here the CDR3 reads CASKAAGVPTGELFF. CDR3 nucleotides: TGCGCCAGCAAGGCGGCAGGGGTCCCCACCGGGGAGCTGTTTTTT.

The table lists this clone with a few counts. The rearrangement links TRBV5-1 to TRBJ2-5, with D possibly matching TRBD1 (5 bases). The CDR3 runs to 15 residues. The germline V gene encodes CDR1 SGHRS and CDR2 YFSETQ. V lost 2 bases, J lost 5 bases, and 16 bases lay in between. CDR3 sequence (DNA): TGCGCCAGCAGCTTTTTCTATGGTAACAGGGAGACCCAGTACTTC. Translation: CASSFFYGNRETQYF. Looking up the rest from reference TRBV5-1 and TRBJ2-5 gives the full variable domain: KAGVTQTPRYLIKTRGQQVTLSCSPISGHRSVSWYQQTPGQGLQFLFEYFSETQRNKGNFPGRFSGRQFSNSRSEMNVSTLELGDSALYLCASSFFYGNRETQYFGPGTRLLVL.

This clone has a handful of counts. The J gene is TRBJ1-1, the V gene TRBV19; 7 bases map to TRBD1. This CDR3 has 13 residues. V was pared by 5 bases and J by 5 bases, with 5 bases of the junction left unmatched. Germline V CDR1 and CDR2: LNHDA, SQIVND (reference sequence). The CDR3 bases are TGTGCCAGTAGTGTGACAGGGAGGACTGAAGCTTTCTTT. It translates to CASSVTGRTEAFF.

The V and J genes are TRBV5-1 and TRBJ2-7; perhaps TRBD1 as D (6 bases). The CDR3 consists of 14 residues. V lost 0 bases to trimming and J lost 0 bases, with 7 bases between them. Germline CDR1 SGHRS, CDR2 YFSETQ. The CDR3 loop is CASSLEQGSYEQYF. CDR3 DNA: TGCGCCAGCAGCTTGGAACAGGGCTCCTACGAGCAGTACTTC.

The CDR3 loop is CASSWGDFQETQYF. CDR3 bases: TGCGCCAGCAGCTGGGGGGATTTTCAAGAGACCCAGTACTTC. The chain carries TRBV5-1 and TRBJ2-5; D is perhaps TRBD2 (6 bases). Trimming removed 3 bases at V and 2 bases at J, with 11 bases between. This CDR3 region has 14 residues. The V gene's germline CDR1 is SGHRS and CDR2 YFSETQ.

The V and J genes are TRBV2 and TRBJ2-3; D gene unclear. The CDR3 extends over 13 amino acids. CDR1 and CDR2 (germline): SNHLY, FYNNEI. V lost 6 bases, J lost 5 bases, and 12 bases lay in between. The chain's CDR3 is CASRPNYIDTQYF. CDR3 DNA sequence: TGTGCCAGCAGGCCGAACTATATAGATACGCAGTATTTT.

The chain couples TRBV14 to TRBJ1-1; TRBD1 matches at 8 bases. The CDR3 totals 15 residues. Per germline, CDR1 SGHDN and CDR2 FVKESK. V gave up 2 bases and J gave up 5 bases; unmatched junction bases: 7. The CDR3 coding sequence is TGTGCCAGCAGCCAATTGCAGGGGGCTAATACTGAAGCTTTCTTT. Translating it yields CASSQLQGANTEAFF.

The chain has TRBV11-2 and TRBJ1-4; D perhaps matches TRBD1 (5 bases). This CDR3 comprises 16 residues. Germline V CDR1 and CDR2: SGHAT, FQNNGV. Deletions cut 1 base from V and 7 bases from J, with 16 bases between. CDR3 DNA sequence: TGTGCCAGCAGCTTAGGAGGGGTTCGGATTGTTGAAAAACTGTTTTTT. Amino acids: CASSLGGVRIVEKLFF. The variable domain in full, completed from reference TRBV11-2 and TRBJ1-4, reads EAGVAQSPRYKIIEKRQSVAFWCNPISGHATLYWYQQILGQGPKLLIQFQNNGVVDDSQLPKDRFSAERLKGVDSTLKIQPAKLEDSAVYLCASSLGGVRIVEKLFFGSGTQLSVL.

The CDR3 loop is CASSETSGGRNTEAFF. CDR3 coding DNA: TGTGCCAGCAGTGAGACGTCCGGGGGTCGAAACACTGAAGCTTTCTTT. The chain carries TRBV2 and TRBJ1-1, with a possible D match to TRBD1 (5 bases). V gave up 3 bases and J gave up 2 bases, with 16 bases separating them. Germline assignment: CDR1 SNHLY and CDR2 FYNNEI. This CDR3 has 16 amino acids.

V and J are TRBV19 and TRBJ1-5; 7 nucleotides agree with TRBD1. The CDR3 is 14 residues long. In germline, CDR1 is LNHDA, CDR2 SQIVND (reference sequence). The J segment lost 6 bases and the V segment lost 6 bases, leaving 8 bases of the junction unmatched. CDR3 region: CASRDGTVIQPQHF. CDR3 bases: TGTGCCAGTAGGGATGGGACAGTGATTCAGCCCCAGCATTTT.

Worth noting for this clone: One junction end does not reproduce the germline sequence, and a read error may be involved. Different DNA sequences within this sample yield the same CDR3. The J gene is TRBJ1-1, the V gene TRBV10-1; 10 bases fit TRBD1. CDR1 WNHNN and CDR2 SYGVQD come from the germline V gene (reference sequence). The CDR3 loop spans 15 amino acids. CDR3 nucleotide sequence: TGCGCTAGCAGTGAAAGACAGGGGGCGAGTACTGAAGCTTTCTTT. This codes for CASSERQGASTEAFF.

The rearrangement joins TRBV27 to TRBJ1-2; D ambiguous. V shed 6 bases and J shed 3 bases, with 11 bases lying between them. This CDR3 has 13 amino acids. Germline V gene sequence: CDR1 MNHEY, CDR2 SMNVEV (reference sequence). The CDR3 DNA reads TGTGCCAGCAGCCCGAGGGTTTACTATGGCTACACCTTC. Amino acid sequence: CASSPRVYYGYTF.

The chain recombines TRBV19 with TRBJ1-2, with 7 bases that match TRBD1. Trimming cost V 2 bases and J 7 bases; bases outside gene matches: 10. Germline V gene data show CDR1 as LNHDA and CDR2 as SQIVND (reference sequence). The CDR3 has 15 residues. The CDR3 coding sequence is TGTGCCAGTAGTATACCGGGACAGCCTCTGCGTGGCTACACCTTC. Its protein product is CASSIPGQPLRGYTF. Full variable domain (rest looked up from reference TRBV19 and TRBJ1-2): DGGITQSPKYLFRKEGQNVTLSCEQNLNHDAMYWYRQDPGQGLRLIYYSQIVNDFQKGDIAEGYSVSREKKESFPLTVTSAQKNPTAFYLCASSIPGQPLRGYTFGSGTRLTVV.

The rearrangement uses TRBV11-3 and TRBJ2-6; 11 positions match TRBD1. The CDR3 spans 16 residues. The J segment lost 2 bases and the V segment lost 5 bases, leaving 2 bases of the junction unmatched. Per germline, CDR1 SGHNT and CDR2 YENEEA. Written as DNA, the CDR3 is TGTGCCAGCAGCGGACAGGGGGCGGCTGGGGCCAACGTCCTGACTTTC. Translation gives CASSGQGAAGANVLTF.

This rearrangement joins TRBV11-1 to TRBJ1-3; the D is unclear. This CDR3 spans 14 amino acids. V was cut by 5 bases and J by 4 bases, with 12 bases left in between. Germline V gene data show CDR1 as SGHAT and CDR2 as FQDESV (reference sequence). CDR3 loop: CASSSTRRGNTIYF. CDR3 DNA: TGTGCCAGCAGCAGTACGAGGAGGGGAAACACCATATATTTT.